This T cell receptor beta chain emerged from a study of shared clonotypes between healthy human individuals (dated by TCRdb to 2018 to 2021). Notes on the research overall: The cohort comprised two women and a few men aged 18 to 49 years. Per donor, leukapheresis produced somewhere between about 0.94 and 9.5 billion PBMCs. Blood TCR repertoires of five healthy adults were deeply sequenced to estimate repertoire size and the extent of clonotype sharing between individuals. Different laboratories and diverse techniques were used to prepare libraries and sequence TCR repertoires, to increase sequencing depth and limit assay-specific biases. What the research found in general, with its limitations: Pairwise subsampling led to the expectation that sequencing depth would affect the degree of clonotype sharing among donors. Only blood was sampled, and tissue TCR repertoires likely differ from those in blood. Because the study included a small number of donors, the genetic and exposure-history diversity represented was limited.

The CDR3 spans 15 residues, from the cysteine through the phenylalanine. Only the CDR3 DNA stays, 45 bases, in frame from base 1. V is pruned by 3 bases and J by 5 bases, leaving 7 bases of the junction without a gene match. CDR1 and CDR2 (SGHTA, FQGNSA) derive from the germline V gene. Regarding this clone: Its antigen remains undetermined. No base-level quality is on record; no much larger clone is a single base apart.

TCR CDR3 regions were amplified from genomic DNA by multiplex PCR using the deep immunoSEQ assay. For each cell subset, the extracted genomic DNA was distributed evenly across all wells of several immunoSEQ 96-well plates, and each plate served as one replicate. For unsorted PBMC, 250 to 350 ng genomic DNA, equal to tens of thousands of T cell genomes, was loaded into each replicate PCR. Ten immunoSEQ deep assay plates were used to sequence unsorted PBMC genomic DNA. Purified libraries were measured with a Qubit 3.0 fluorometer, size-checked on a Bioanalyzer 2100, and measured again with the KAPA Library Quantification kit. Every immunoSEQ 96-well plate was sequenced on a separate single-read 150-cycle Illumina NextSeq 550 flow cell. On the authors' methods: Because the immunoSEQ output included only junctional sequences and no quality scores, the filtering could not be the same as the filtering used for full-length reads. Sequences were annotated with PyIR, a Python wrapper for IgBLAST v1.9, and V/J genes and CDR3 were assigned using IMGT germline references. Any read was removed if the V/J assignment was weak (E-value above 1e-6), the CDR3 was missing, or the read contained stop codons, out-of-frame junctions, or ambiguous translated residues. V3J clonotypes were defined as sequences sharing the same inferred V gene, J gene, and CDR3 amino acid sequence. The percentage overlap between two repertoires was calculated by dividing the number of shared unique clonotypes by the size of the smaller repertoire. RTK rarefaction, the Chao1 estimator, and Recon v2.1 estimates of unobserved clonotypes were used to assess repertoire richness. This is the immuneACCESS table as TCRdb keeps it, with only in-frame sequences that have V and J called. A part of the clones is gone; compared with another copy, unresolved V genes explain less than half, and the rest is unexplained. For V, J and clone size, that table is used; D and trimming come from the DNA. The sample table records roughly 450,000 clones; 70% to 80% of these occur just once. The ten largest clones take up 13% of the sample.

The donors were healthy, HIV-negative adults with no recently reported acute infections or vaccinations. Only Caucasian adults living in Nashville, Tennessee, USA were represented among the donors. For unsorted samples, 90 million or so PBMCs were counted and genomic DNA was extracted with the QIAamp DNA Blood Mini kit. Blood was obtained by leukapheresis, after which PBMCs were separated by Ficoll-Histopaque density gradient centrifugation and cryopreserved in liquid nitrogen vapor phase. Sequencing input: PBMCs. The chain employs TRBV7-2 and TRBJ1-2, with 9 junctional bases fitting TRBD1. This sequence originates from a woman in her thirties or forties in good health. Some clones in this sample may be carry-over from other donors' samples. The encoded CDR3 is CASSFGGTGPYGYTF. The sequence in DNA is TGTGCCAGCAGCTTTGGGGGGACAGGGCCTTATGGCTACACCTTC.